This entry lists 9 T cell receptor beta chains sequenced from one sample in a study of T-cell reconstitution after alpha-beta-depleted transplantation in children. TCRbeta library preparation incorporated unique molecular identifiers. Using its own MiXCR run on the PCR reads, TCRdb lists one record per CDR3 protein. The table shows roughly 45,000 distinct CDR3 sequences, with 9.2% occurring only once. This specimen consisted of PBMCs, mostly from graft donor cells, obtained 60 days after TCRalphabeta/CD19-depleted stem cell transplant. Receptors originate from a male patient between 2 and 10 years old who had a stem cell transplant for chronic granulomatous disease, so the T cells may come from the graft donor.

This clonotype qualifies as medium-sized. The rearrangement uses TRBV7-2 and TRBJ2-3; no definite D call. With 4 bases removed from V and 2 bases from J, the gap between germline ends came to 7 bases. The V gene's germline CDR1 is SGHTA and CDR2 FQGNSA. This CDR3 is 13 amino acids long. The CDR3 bases are TGTGCCAGCAGCTCCCTACTCACAGATACGCAGTATTTT. Protein product: CASSSLLTDTQYF.

This clonotype was seen ten or more times. The genes are TRBV28 and TRBJ2-7, with 10 bases that match TRBD1. Germline V CDR1 and CDR2: MDHEN, SYDVKM. V trimming: 5 bases; J trimming: 5 bases; junction bases outside the gene matches: 6. This CDR3 region has 14 residues. The CDR3 nucleotides read TGTGCCAGCAGTCCAGACAGGGGGCGAAACGAGCAGTACTTC. Protein product: CASSPDRGRNEQYF. Variable domain in full (rest from reference TRBV28 and TRBJ2-7): DVKVTQSSRYLVKRTGEKVFLECVQDMDHENMFWYRQDPGLGLRLIYFSYDVKMKEKGDIPEGYSVSREKKERFSLILESASTNQTSMYLCASSPDRGRNEQYFGPGTRLTVT.

The chain uses TRBV6-6 and TRBJ1-1; the D gene is possibly TRBD1 (6 bases). CDR1 is MNHNY, CDR2 SVGAGI, per germline (reference sequence). V was pared by 6 bases and J by 5 bases, with 25 bases between. There are 17 residues in the CDR3. The CDR3 coding sequence is TGTGCCAGCAGCCGATGCCCCCGGGGAAAGACAGGAACTGAAGCTTTCTTT. Translation gives CASSRCPRGKTGTEAFF.

The table lists this clonotype with many counts. The chain combines TRBV28 with TRBJ1-2; no firm D call. V gave up 0 bases and J gave up 10 bases, with 6 bases separating them. The CDR3 is 11 amino acids. Germline V CDR1 and CDR2: MDHEN, SYDVKM. The CDR3, as DNA: TGTGCCAGCAGTTTATGGCCCCACTACACCTTC. Amino acid sequence: CASSLWPHYTF.

This clonotype was observed a few times. V is TRBV7-6 and J is TRBJ2-1, with D possibly matching TRBD1 (5 bases). The CDR3 length is 13 residues. The V gene's germline CDR1 is SGHVS and CDR2 FNYEAQ. Trimming removed 4 bases at V and 9 bases at J, with 13 bases between. The CDR3 protein is CASSYLTGPEQFF. For the CDR3, the DNA is TGTGCCAGCAGCTACCTCACAGGACCTGAGCAGTTCTTC.

The sample holds a few counts of this clonotype. The rearrangement joins TRBV6-4 to TRBJ2-3, with 10 positions matching TRBD1. With V trimmed by 4 bases and J by 6 bases, 7 bases remained unmatched. Germline lookup yields CDR1 MRHNA and CDR2 SNTAGT. The CDR3 length is 15 residues. CDR3 bases: TGTGCCAGCAGTGGAGGGACAGGGGAATCGGATACGCAGTATTTT. It specifies CASSGGTGESDTQYF.

This clonotype was counted only a few times. The chain carries TRBV12-3 or TRBV12-4 and TRBJ2-3; D not certain. CDR3 size: 15 residues. Trimming pared 4 bases from V and 5 bases from J, leaving 16 bases between. The CDR3 loop reads CASSWERAAVDTQYF. CDR3 nucleotides: TGTGCCAGCAGTTGGGAACGGGCGGCGGTAGATACGCAGTATTTT.

There are many counts of this clonotype. The chain employs TRBV5-1 and TRBJ2-1, with 7 bases fitting TRBD2. With V trimmed by 0 bases and J by 8 bases, 8 bases remained unmatched. The CDR3 extends over 15 amino acids. Germline CDR1 is SGHRS and CDR2 is YFSETQ. The CDR3 nucleotides are TGCGCCAGCAGCTTGGCGGGGGGAGGGCCGCATGAGCAGTTCTTC. Translation: CASSLAGGGPHEQFF. The entire variable domain, with the rest obtained from reference TRBV5-1 and TRBJ2-1, is as follows: KAGVTQTPRYLIKTRGQQVTLSCSPISGHRSVSWYQQTPGQGLQFLFEYFSETQRNKGNFPGRFSGRQFSNSRSEMNVSTLELGDSALYLCASSLAGGGPHEQFFGPGTRLTVL.

This clonotype appeared many times. The chain combines TRBV9 with TRBJ2-1; D is perhaps TRBD2 (6 bases). There are 16 residues in the CDR3. In germline, CDR1 is SGDLS, CDR2 YYNGEE. V was cut by 0 bases and J by 4 bases, with 14 bases left in between. The CDR3 coding sequence is TGTGCCAGCAGCGTAGGAGGCGGGACCGAATACAATGAGCAGTTCTTC. As protein: CASSVGGGTEYNEQFF.